Listed below are T cell receptor beta chains from one sample, sequenced in a study of blood T cell repertoires in COVID-19. Profiled with immunoSEQ multiplex PCR; TCRdb holds only in-frame clones, not every one. This sample carries about 130,000 clones, around 87% of them seen once, and the ten largest clones take approximately 3.3%. The sequencing input was peripheral blood. These receptors were collected from a woman aged 55-75 years with acute or convalescent COVID-19. CDR3s include the opening cysteine and the closing phenylalanine or tryptophan. A D gene is named only where the DNA matches it firmly. Rows may omit the clone size; those that give it use once, few, many or a size class.

J: TRBJ2-2; V: TRBV5-1; size: .; D: .; CDR3: CASSRETAGELFF; DNA: TGCGCCAGCAGCCGGGAGACAGCTGGGGAGCTGTTTTTT
J: TRBJ2-7; V: TRBV3-1/TRBV3-2; size: .; D: TRBD2; CDR3: CASSQGGGAPYEQYF; DNA: TGTGCCAGCAGCCAAGGGGGGGGAGCCCCCTACGAGCAGTACTTC
J: TRBJ1-1; V: TRBV12-3/TRBV12-4; size: .; D: .; CDR3: CASSQTGTEAFF; DNA: TGTGCCAGCAGCCAAACAGGCACTGAAGCTTTCTTT
J: TRBJ1-1; V: TRBV24-1; size: .; D: TRBD1; CDR3: CATSDDREAEAFF; DNA: TGTGCCACCAGTGACGACAGGGAGGCTGAAGCTTTCTTT
J: TRBJ2-1; V: TRBV27; size: .; D: TRBD2; CDR3: CASSRATSGIYNEQFF; DNA: TGTGCCAGCAGTCGAGCGACTAGCGGAATATACAATGAGCAGTTCTTC
J: TRBJ1-1; V: TRBV2; size: .; D: .; CDR3: CASSKDRTEAFF; DNA: TGTGCCAGCAGTAAAGACAGGACTGAAGCTTTCTTT
J: TRBJ1-2; V: TRBV28; size: .; D: .; CDR3: CASSFIQSGGYTF; DNA: TGTGCCAGCAGTTTCATCCAATCGGGAGGCTACACCTTC
J: TRBJ2-1; V: TRBV6-2/TRBV6-3; size: .; D: .; CDR3: CASSFSGGVEQFF; DNA: TGTGCCAGCAGTTTTAGCGGAGGGGTTGAGCAGTTCTTC
J: TRBJ1-2; V: TRBV5-5; size: .; D: .; CDR3: CASSLAGTWSDGYTF; DNA: TGTGCCAGCAGCTTGGCCGGGACATGGAGCGATGGCTACACCTTC
J: TRBJ2-2; V: TRBV2; size: .; D: TRBD1; CDR3: CASSAPRQGGSGELFF; DNA: TGTGCCAGCAGTGCCCCAAGACAGGGGGGATCCGGGGAGCTGTTTTTT
J: TRBJ2-1; V: TRBV6-5; size: .; D: TRBD1; CDR3: CASSYSTGPYNEQFF; DNA: TGTGCCAGCAGTTACTCGACAGGGCCCTACAATGAGCAGTTCTTC
J: TRBJ1-2; V: TRBV30; size: .; D: TRBD1; CDR3: CAFNEGGGYGYTF; DNA: TGTGCCTTTAACGAAGGGGGCGGCTATGGCTACACCTTC
J: TRBJ2-3; V: TRBV5-1; size: .; D: TRBD2; CDR3: CASTVSGRTDTQYF; DNA: TGCGCCAGTACCGTGAGCGGGAGAACAGATACGCAGTATTTT
J: TRBJ2-5; V: TRBV28; size: .; D: .; CDR3: CASGAGDEETQYF; DNA: TGTGCCAGCGGTGCAGGGGACGAAGAGACCCAGTACTTC
J: TRBJ2-1; V: TRBV24-1; size: once; D: TRBD1; CDR3: CATSDFGRTGGNEQFF; DNA: TGTGCCACCAGTGATTTCGGCCGGACAGGGGGGAATGAGCAGTTCTTC
J: TRBJ1-6; V: TRBV6-5; size: .; D: TRBD1; CDR3: CAHSRGFNSPLHF; DNA: TGTGCCCATTCCAGGGGGTTTAATTCACCCCTCCACTTT
J: TRBJ2-5; V: TRBV7-8; size: .; D: TRBD2; CDR3: CASSWLAGETQYF; DNA: TGTGCCAGCAGCTGGCTAGCGGGGGAGACCCAGTACTTC
J: TRBJ2-1; V: TRBV11-3; size: .; D: .; CDR3: CASSPYRANEQFF; DNA: TGTGCCAGCAGCCCGTATCGTGCGAATGAGCAGTTCTTC
J: TRBJ2-1; V: TRBV24-1; size: few; D: TRBD2; CDR3: CATKGAGGPNNEQFF; DNA: TGTGCCACCAAAGGCGCGGGAGGGCCTAACAATGAGCAGTTCTTC
J: TRBJ1-2; V: TRBV7-8; size: .; D: TRBD1; CDR3: CASSFGTDGYTF; DNA: TGTGCCAGCAGCTTCGGGACAGATGGCTACACCTTC
J: TRBJ2-7; V: TRBV14; size: once; D: TRBD1; CDR3: CASSLAGGSYEQYF; DNA: TGTGCCAGCAGCTTAGCAGGGGGATCCTACGAGCAGTACTTC
J: TRBJ1-6; V: TRBV30; size: .; D: .; CDR3: CAWNPDTLYNSPLHF; DNA: TGTGCCTGGAACCCGGACACTCTCTATAATTCACCCCTCCACTTT
J: TRBJ2-1; V: TRBV30; size: .; D: TRBD2; CDR3: CAWRPSGRGGYNEQFF; DNA: TGTGCCTGGAGACCTAGCGGGAGAGGGGGGTACAATGAGCAGTTCTTC
J: TRBJ1-6; V: TRBV30; size: .; D: TRBD1; CDR3: CAWSVRDRGSPLHF; DNA: TGTGCCTGGAGTGTCCGGGACAGGGGTTCACCCCTCCACTTT
J: TRBJ2-5; V: TRBV6-5; size: .; D: .; CDR3: CASSLPPPGETQYF; DNA: TGTGCCAGCAGTCTCCCCCCCCCGGGGGAGACCCAGTACTTC
J: TRBJ1-6; V: TRBV4-2; size: .; D: TRBD1; CDR3: CASSSQGAANNSPLHF; DNA: TGTGCCAGCAGCAGCCAGGGGGCCGCTAATAATTCACCCCTCCACTTT
J: TRBJ2-2; V: TRBV18; size: .; D: .; CDR3: CASSLNSPNTGELFF; DNA: TGTGCCAGCTCACTAAACAGCCCGAACACCGGGGAGCTGTTTTTT
J: TRBJ2-1; V: TRBV10-3; size: .; D: .; CDR3: CAISDTEGIASYNEQFF; DNA: TGTGCCATCAGTGATACCGAGGGTATAGCATCCTACAATGAGCAGTTCTTC
J: TRBJ1-3; V: TRBV4-1; size: .; D: .; CDR3: CASSPPIGGGNTIYF; DNA: TGCGCCAGCAGCCCACCCATCGGAGGGGGAAACACCATATATTTT
J: TRBJ1-1; V: TRBV5-1; size: once; D: TRBD1; CDR3: CASTPTGTGNTEAFF; DNA: TGCGCCAGCACTCCTACCGGGACAGGGAACACTGAAGCTTTCTTT
J: TRBJ1-1; V: TRBV28; size: .; D: .; CDR3: CASRPGGGTEAFF; DNA: TGTGCCAGCAGACCCGGTGGAGGCACTGAAGCTTTCTTT
J: TRBJ1-5; V: TRBV19; size: .; D: TRBD1; CDR3: CASSSTGSTGQPQHF; DNA: TGTGCCAGTAGCTCGACAGGGTCGACGGGTCAGCCCCAGCATTTT
J: TRBJ1-2; V: TRBV5-1; size: .; D: .; CDR3: CASPSQASYGYTF; DNA: TGCGCCAGCCCCTCTCAGGCGAGCTATGGCTACACCTTC
J: TRBJ1-5; V: TRBV19; size: .; D: .; CDR3: CASSITKGMGQPQHF; DNA: TGTGCCAGTAGTATTACCAAGGGGATGGGACAGCCCCAGCATTTT
J: TRBJ1-4; V: TRBV7-5; size: .; D: .; CDR3: CARSLVDRERDEKLFF; DNA: TGTGCCAGAAGCTTAGTGGACAGGGAACGGGACGAAAAACTGTTTTTT
J: TRBJ1-2; V: TRBV10-3; size: .; D: .; CDR3: CATFGYGYTF; DNA: TGTGCCACCTTCGGGTATGGCTACACCTTC
J: TRBJ1-5; V: TRBV6-1; size: .; D: .; CDR3: CASSEARVRSNQPQHF; DNA: TGTGCCAGCAGTGAAGCGAGGGTCAGAAGCAATCAGCCCCAGCATTTT
J: TRBJ2-1; V: TRBV15; size: .; D: .; CDR3: CATSSLLGARDQYEQFF; DNA: TGTGCCACCAGCAGCCTCCTAGGGGCAAGGGATCAGTATGAGCAGTTCTTC
J: TRBJ2-1; V: TRBV6-2/TRBV6-3; size: .; D: TRBD2; CDR3: CASSLAGGERNEQFF; DNA: TGTGCCAGCAGCTTAGCGGGAGGGGAGCGCAATGAGCAGTTCTTC
J: TRBJ2-7; V: TRBV7-3; size: .; D: TRBD2; CDR3: CASSPRGLAGGPREQYF; DNA: TGTGCCAGCAGCCCCCGAGGTCTAGCGGGAGGGCCGCGTGAGCAGTACTTC
J: TRBJ2-5; V: TRBV20-1; size: .; D: TRBD2; CDR3: CSASRGEGTQYF; DNA: TGCAGTGCTAGTCGGGGGGAAGGAACCCAGTACTTC
J: TRBJ2-1; V: TRBV27; size: .; D: TRBD2; CDR3: CASSPRLATSGEQFF; DNA: TGTGCCAGCAGTCCACGACTAGCTACCAGCGGTGAGCAGTTCTTC
J: TRBJ1-3; V: TRBV28; size: .; D: TRBD1; CDR3: CASSYYRDRDRNTIYF; DNA: TGTGCCAGCAGTTACTACCGGGACAGGGATAGAAACACCATATATTTT
J: TRBJ1-5; V: TRBV27; size: .; D: .; CDR3: CASSSQGLSNQPQHF; DNA: TGTGCCAGCAGTTCCCAGGGGTTGAGCAATCAGCCCCAGCATTTT
J: TRBJ2-7; V: TRBV9; size: .; D: .; CDR3: CASSSQLGEQYF; DNA: TGTGCCAGCAGCTCTCAACTAGGCGAGCAGTACTTC
J: TRBJ2-2; V: TRBV9; size: few; D: TRBD2; CDR3: CASRILAGGPGELFF; DNA: TGTGCCAGCAGGATACTAGCGGGAGGTCCCGGGGAGCTGTTTTTT
J: TRBJ1-2; V: TRBV7-9; size: once; D: .; CDR3: CASSFGGRSYGYTF; DNA: TGTGCCAGCAGCTTCGGGGGGCGCAGCTATGGCTACACCTTC
J: TRBJ2-2; V: TRBV3-1/TRBV3-2; size: few; D: .; CDR3: CASSRNPGAGELFF; DNA: TGTGCCAGCAGCCGAAATCCGGGTGCCGGGGAGCTGTTTTTT
J: TRBJ2-1; V: TRBV15; size: .; D: .; CDR3: CATSRGLPSSDEQFF; DNA: TGTGCCACCAGCAGAGGCCTCCCTAGTAGCGATGAGCAGTTCTTC
J: TRBJ1-2; V: TRBV5-1; size: .; D: .; CDR3: CASSFPDRNYGYTF; DNA: TGCGCCAGCAGCTTCCCAGACAGGAACTATGGCTACACCTTC
J: TRBJ1-6; V: TRBV5-5; size: .; D: .; CDR3: CASSPSRVNSPLHF; DNA: TGTGCCAGCAGCCCGTCGCGTGTTAATTCACCCCTCCACTTT
J: TRBJ1-5; V: TRBV28; size: .; D: .; CDR3: CASSGRQGQPQHF; DNA: TGTGCCAGCAGTGGCAGGCAGGGTCAGCCCCAGCATTTT
J: TRBJ2-2; V: TRBV14; size: once; D: .; CDR3: CASSHPDSPGELFF; DNA: TGTGCCAGCAGCCATCCCGACTCTCCCGGGGAGCTGTTTTTT